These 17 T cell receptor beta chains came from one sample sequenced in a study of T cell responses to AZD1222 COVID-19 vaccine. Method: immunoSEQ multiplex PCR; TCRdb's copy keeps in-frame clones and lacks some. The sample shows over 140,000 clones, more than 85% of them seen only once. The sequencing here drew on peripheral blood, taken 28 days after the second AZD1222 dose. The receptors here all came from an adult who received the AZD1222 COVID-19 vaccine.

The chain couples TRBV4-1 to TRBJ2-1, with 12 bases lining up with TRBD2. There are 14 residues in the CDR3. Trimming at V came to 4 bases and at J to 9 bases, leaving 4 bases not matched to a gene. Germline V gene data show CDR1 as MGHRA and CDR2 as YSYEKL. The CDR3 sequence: CASSPGLAGVEQFF. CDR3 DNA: TGCGCCAGCAGCCCGGGACTAGCGGGCGTTGAGCAGTTCTTC.

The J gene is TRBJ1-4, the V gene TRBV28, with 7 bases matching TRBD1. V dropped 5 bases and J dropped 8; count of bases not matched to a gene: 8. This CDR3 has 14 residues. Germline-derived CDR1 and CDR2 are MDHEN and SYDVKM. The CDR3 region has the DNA TGTGCCAGCAGTCAAGACAGGGCGGGGGAAAAACTGTTTTTT. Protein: CASSQDRAGEKLFF.

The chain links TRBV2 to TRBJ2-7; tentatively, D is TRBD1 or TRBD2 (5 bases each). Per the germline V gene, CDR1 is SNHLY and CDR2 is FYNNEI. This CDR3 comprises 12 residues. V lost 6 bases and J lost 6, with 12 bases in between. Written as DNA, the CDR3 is TGTGCCAGCAGCATGACAGAGGGCGAGCAGTACTTC. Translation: CASSMTEGEQYF.

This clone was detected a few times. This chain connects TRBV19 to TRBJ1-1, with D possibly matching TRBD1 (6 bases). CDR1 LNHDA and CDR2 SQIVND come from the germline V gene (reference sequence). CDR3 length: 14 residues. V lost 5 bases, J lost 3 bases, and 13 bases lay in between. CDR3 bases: TGTGCCAGTAGTTTAAGAGGGGGTGACACTGAAGCTTTCTTT. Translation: CASSLRGGDTEAFF.

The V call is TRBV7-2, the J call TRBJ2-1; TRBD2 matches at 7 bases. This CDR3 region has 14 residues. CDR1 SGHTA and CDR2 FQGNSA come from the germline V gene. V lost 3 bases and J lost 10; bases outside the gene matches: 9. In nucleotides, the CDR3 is TGTGCCAGCAGCTTTGCTAGCGGCACCGCGGAGCAGTTCTTC. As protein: CASSFASGTAEQFF.

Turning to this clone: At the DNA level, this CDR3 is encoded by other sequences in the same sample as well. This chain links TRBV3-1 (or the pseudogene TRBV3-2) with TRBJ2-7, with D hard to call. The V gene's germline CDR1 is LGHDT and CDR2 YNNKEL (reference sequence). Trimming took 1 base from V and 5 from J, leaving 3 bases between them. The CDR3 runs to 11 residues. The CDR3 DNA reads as TGTGCCAGCAGCCAAGCACACGAGCAGTACTTC. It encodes CASSQAHEQYF.

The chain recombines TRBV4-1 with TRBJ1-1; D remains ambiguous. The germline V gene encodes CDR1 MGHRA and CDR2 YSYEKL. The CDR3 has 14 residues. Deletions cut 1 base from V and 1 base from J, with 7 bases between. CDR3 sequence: CASSQVAGNTEAFF. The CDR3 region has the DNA TGCGCCAGCAGCCAAGTGGCTGGGAACACTGAAGCTTTCTTT.

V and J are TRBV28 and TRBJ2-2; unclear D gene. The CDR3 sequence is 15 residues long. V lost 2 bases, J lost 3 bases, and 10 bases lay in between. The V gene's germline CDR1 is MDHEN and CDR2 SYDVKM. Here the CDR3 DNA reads TGTGCCAGCAGTTTAAAGTTACTGTACACCGGGGAGCTGTTTTTT. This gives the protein CASSLKLLYTGELFF.

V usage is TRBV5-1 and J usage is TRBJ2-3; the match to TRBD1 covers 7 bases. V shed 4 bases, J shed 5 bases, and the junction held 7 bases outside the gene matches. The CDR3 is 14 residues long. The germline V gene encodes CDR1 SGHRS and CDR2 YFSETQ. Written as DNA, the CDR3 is TGCGCCAGCAGCCTGGGACAGCAACAAGATACGCAGTATTTT. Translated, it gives CASSLGQQQDTQYF.

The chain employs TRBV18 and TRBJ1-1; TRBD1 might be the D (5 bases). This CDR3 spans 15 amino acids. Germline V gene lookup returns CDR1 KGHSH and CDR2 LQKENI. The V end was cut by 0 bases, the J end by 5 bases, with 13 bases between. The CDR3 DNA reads TGTGCCAGCTCACCACCGCGGTGGGGCCAGACTGAAGCTTTCTTT. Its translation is CASSPPRWGQTEAFF.

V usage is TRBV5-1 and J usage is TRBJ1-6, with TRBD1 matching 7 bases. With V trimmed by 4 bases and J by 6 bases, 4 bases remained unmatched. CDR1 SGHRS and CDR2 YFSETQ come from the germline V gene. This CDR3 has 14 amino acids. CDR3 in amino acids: CASSPWDSNSPLHF. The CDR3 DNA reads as TGCGCCAGCAGCCCCTGGGACAGTAATTCACCCCTCCACTTT.

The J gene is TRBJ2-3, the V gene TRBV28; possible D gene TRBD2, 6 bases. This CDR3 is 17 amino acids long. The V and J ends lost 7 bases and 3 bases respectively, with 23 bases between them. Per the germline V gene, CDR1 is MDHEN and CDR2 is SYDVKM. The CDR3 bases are TGTGCCAGCATCTCCCCCGGGGTCCCGGAGGGAACAGATACGCAGTATTTT. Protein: CASISPGVPEGTDTQYF.

CDR3 DNA: TGTGCCACCAGTGAGAAGGGCTATCAGCCCCAGCATTTT. It codes for CATSEKGYQPQHF. This chain connects TRBV24-1 to TRBJ1-5; D not certain. Deletions cut 4 bases from V and 5 bases from J, with 8 bases between. The CDR3 has 13 amino acids. Germline V gene data show CDR1 as KGHDR and CDR2 as SFDVKD.

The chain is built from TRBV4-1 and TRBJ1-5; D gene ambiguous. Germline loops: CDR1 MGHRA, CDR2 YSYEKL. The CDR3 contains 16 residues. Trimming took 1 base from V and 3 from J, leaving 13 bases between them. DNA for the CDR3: TGCGCCAGCAGCCAAGGACACCACCTCGACAATCAGCCCCAGCATTTT. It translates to CASSQGHHLDNQPQHF.

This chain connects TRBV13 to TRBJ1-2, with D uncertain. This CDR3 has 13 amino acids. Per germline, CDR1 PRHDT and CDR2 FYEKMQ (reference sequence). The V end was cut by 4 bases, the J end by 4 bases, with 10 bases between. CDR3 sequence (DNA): TGTGCCAGCAGCTACCCCGGAACCTATGGCTACACCTTC. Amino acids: CASSYPGTYGYTF.

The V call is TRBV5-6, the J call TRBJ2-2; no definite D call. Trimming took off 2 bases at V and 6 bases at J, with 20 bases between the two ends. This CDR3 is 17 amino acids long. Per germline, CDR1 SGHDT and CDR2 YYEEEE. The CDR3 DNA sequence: TGTGCCAGCAGCTTTGGTCAGTGGCGCCCAACGTCCGGGGAGCTGTTTTTT. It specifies CASSFGQWRPTSGELFF.

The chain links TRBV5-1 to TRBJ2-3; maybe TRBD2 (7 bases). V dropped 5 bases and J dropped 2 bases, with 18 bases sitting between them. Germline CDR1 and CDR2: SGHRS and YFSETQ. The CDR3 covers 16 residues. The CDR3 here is CASSSQGGGPTDTQYF. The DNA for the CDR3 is TGCGCCAGCAGTTCCCAGGGCGGGGGCCCCACAGATACGCAGTATTTT.